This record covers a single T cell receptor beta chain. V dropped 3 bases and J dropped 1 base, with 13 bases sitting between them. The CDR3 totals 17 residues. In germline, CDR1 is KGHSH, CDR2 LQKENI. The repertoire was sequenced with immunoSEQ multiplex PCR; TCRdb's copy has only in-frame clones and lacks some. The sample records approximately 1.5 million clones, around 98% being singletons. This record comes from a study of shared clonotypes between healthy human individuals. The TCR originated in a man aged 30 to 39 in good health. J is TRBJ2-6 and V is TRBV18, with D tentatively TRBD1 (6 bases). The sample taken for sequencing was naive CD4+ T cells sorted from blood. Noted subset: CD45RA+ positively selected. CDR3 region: CASSPLTGLSGANVLTF. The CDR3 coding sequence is TGTGCCAGCTCACCTTTAACAGGGCTTTCTGGGGCCAACGTCCTGACTTTC.